The rows below give T cell receptor beta chains drawn from one sample of a study of blood T cell repertoires in COVID-19. Some clones are missing from TCRdb's copy, which holds only in-frame ones; the method was immunoSEQ multiplex PCR. The data hold about 100,000 clones, with 85% observed a single time. Source material: peripheral blood. Source of these receptors: an older woman with active or convalescent COVID-19. CDR3s include the opening cysteine and the closing phenylalanine or tryptophan. D genes are given only for firm matches. A row's size may be missing; if present it is once, few, many or a size class.

J,D,size,V,CDR3,DNA
TRBJ1-6,-,-,TRBV5-1,CASSLGQIRGPNSPLHF,TGCGCCAGCAGCTTGGGCCAAATCAGGGGCCCGAATTCACCCCTCCACTTT
TRBJ2-5,TRBD1,-,TRBV19,CASSPRDRETQYF,TGTGCCAGTAGCCCCCGGGACAGAGAGACCCAGTACTTC
TRBJ2-7,-,-,TRBV6-6,CASSGDISYEQYF,TGTGCCAGCAGTGGGGACATCTCCTACGAGCAGTACTTC
TRBJ2-2,TRBD1,-,TRBV19,CATDRENTGELFF,TGTGCCACGGACAGGGAGAACACCGGGGAGCTGTTTTTT
TRBJ2-1,-,once,TRBV7-2,CASSLVQGGPEQFF,TGTGCCAGCAGCTTAGTACAGGGGGGGCCCGAGCAGTTCTTC
TRBJ1-6,TRBD1,-,TRBV3-1/TRBV3-2,CASSRAFPGQGVGRDSPLHF,TGTGCCAGCAGCCGAGCCTTCCCGGGACAGGGTGTGGGTAGGGATTCACCCCTCCACTTT
TRBJ1-2,TRBD1,-,TRBV13,CASSLRRGRGARNGYTF,TGTGCCAGCAGCTTACGGCGGGGCAGGGGGGCGCGAAATGGCTACACCTTC
TRBJ2-3,TRBD2,-,TRBV3-1/TRBV3-2,CASSPTSGSGSDTQYF,TGTGCCAGCAGCCCGACTAGCGGGAGTGGGTCAGATACGCAGTATTTT
TRBJ2-2,TRBD2,-,TRBV27,CASSLQLAGGRTGELFF,TGTGCCAGCAGTTTGCAGCTAGCGGGGGGGCGCACCGGGGAGCTGTTTTTT
TRBJ1-4,-,-,TRBV29-1,CSVGHSNEKLFF,TGCAGCGTTGGACATTCAAATGAAAAACTGTTTTTT
TRBJ1-5,TRBD1,-,TRBV2,CASSLDRPNQPQHF,TGTGCCAGCAGTCTGGACAGGCCCAATCAGCCCCAGCATTTT
TRBJ1-5,TRBD1,-,TRBV7-2,CASTAGQGHQPQHF,TGTGCCAGCACCGCAGGACAGGGTCATCAGCCCCAGCATTTT
TRBJ2-7,-,-,TRBV3-1/TRBV3-2,CASSQGGYEQYF,TGTGCCAGCAGCCAAGGAGGGTACGAGCAGTACTTC
TRBJ2-2,-,-,TRBV5-8,CASSRNPQATGELFF,TGTGCCAGCAGCAGGAACCCTCAGGCCACCGGGGAGCTGTTTTTT
TRBJ2-6,TRBD1,-,TRBV19,CASSRRDRRGANVLTF,TGTGCCAGTAGCCGTAGGGACAGGCGGGGGGCCAACGTCCTGACTTTC
TRBJ1-1,-,-,TRBV27,CASTQRGSLDTEAFF,TGTGCCAGCACCCAAAGGGGGTCGTTGGACACTGAAGCTTTCTTT
TRBJ1-5,-,-,TRBV19,CASNLGRGAWQPQHF,TGTGCCAGTAACCTCGGACGGGGGGCCTGGCAGCCCCAGCATTTT
TRBJ1-1,-,-,TRBV7-3,CASSQQGNTEAFF,TGTGCCAGCAGTCAACAGGGGAACACTGAAGCTTTCTTT